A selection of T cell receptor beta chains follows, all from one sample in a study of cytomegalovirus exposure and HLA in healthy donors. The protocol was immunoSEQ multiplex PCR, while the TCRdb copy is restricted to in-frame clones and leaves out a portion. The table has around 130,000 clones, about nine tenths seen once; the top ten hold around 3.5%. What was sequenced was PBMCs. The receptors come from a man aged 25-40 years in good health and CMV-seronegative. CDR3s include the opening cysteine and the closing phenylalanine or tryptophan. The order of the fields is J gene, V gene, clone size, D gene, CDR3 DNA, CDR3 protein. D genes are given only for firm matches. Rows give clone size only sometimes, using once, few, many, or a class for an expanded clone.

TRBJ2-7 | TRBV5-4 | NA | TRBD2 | TGTGCCAGCAGCTCACTAGCGGGGAGCTCCTACGAGCAGTACTTC | CASSSLAGSSYEQYF
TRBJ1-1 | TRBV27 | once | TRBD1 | TGTGCCAGCACAGACAGGGAAAACCTGAACACTGAAGCTTTCTTT | CASTDRENLNTEAFF
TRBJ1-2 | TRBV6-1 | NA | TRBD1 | TGTGCCAGCAGTGGAGCCCTGGAAGGGACAGGGTATGGCTACACCTTC | CASSGALEGTGYGYTF
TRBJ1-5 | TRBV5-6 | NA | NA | TGTGCCAGCAGCTTGGCTCAGGGTGGCAATCAGCCCCAGCATTTT | CASSLAQGGNQPQHF
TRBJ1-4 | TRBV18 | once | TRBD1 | TGTGCCAGCTCGCGGGGACAGCTAAATGAAAAACTGTTTTTT | CASSRGQLNEKLFF
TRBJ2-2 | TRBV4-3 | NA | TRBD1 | TGCGCCAGTAAAGGGACAGTCGACACCGGGGAGCTGTTTTTT | CASKGTVDTGELFF
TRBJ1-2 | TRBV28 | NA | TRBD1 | TGTGCCAGCGGTGGTGACAGGGCTATGCTCCTCTATGGCTACACCTTC | CASGGDRAMLLYGYTF
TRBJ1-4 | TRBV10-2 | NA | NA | TGCGCCAGCAGTGATAAACAGGGTTCTAATGAAAAACTGTTTTTT | CASSDKQGSNEKLFF
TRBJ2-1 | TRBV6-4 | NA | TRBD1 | TGTGCCAGCAGTGAAGGGACAGGGGGCCGATACAATGAGCAGTTCTTC | CASSEGTGGRYNEQFF
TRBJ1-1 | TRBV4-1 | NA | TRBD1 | TGCGCCAGCAGCCAAGAGGGGAGGGACAGGACTACCTTT | CASSQEGRDRTTF
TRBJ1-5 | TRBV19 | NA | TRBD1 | TGTGCCTCGGGACAGTCTAGCAATCAGCCCCAGCATTTT | CASGQSSNQPQHF
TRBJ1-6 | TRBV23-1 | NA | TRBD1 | TGCGCCAGCATCCCCCGGGACAGGGCGTCGTCGCCCCTCCACTTT | CASIPRDRASSPLHF
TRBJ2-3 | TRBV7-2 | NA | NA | TGTGCCAGCAGCTTAGGGACAGTCACAGATACGCAGTATTTT | CASSLGTVTDTQYF
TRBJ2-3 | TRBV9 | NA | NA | TGTGCCAGCAGCGCACTGCGGGACTCGGCGTCGGATACGCAGTATTTT | CASSALRDSASDTQYF
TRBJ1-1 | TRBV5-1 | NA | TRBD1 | TGCGCCAGCAGCCCCGGGACAGGGCTTGAAGCTTTCTTT | CASSPGTGLEAFF
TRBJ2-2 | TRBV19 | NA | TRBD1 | TGTGCCAGTAGGGGACAGGGTCCCGGGGAGCTGTTTTTT | CASRGQGPGELFF
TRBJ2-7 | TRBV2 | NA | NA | TGTGCCAGCAGTGAAGCCCAGCGAAACCCCTACGAGCAGTACTTC | CASSEAQRNPYEQYF
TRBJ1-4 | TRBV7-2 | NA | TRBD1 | TGTGCCAGCAGCCCGGACAGGGCGGGTGCAACTAATGAAAAACTGTTTTTT | CASSPDRAGATNEKLFF
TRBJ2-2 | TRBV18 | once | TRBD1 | TGTGCCAGCTCATCCCCGGGACAGGGGGCGAACACCGGGGAGCTGTTTTTT | CASSSPGQGANTGELFF
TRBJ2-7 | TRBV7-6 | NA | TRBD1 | TGTGCCAGCAGCCTGGGACAGGAGAGCTCCTACGAGCAGTACTTC | CASSLGQESSYEQYF
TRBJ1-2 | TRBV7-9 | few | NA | TGTGCCAGCAGCCCAGGGTACTATGGCTACACCTTC | CASSPGYYGYTF
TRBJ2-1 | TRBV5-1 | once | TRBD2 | TGCGCCAGCAGCCCGGGACTAAATGAGCAGTTCTTC | CASSPGLNEQFF
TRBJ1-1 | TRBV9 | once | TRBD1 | TGTGCCAGCTCCCCCCACAGGGGGATAGCGAACACTGAAGCTTTCTTT | CASSPHRGIANTEAFF
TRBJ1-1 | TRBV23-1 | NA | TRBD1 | TGCGCCAGCAGTCCCCGAGGCACAGGGGTGCGCACTGAAGCTTTCTTT | CASSPRGTGVRTEAFF
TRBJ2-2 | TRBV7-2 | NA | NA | TGTGCCAGCAGCTTCCAGGGGACGAACACCGGGGAGCTGTTTTTT | CASSFQGTNTGELFF
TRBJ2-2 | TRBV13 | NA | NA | TGTGTAACAGGGTTCGCGAACACCGGGGAGCTGTTTTTT | CVTGFANTGELFF
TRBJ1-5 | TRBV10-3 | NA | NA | TGTGCCAGCCGATACGTAATGAGGGTAAGCAATCAGCCCCAGCATTTT | CASRYVMRVSNQPQHF
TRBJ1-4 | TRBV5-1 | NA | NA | TGCGCCAGCAGCTTGGCCTCAACGAGTGAAAAACTGTTTTTT | CASSLASTSEKLFF
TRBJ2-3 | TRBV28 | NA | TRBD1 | TGTGCCAGCAGTTTCCGGGACAGGGGCCGATCTAGCACAGATACGCAGTATTTT | CASSFRDRGRSSTDTQYF
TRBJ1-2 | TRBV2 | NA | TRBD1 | TGTGCCAGCAGTCTAGGGGGCGGCGGCTACACCTTC | CASSLGGGGYTF
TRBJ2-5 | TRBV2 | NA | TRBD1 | TGTGCCAGCAGTGAGTTTGTGTCAGGGGGCGAGGAGACCCAGTACTTC | CASSEFVSGGEETQYF
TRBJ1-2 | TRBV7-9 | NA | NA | TGTGCCAGCAGCACAGACAGCTCTAACTATGGCTACACCTTC | CASSTDSSNYGYTF
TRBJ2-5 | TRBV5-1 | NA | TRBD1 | TGCGCCAGCAGTTTATTGAGACAGGGGTCAAGGGAGACCCAGTACTTC | CASSLLRQGSRETQYF
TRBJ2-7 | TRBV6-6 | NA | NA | TGTGCCAGCAGTCAGAACCCGGCGGGCGAGCAGTACTTC | CASSQNPAGEQYF
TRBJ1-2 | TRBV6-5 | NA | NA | TGTGCCAGCAGTTACTCGTCAGGAGGTGATGGCTACACCTTC | CASSYSSGGDGYTF
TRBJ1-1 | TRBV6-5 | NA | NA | TGTGCCAGCAGTCTCCAGGGGCACACTGAAGCTTTCTTT | CASSLQGHTEAFF
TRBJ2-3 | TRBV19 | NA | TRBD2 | TGTGCCAGTAGTATAGGTAGCGGGGGGCGCGCAGATACGCAGTATTTT | CASSIGSGGRADTQYF
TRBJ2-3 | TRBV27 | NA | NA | TGTGCCAGCAGTTTAGGGGCCGCAGATACGCAGTATTTT | CASSLGAADTQYF
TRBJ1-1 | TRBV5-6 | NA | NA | TGTGCCAGCAGCTACTGGATCGGAGGCACTGAAGCTTTCTTT | CASSYWIGGTEAFF
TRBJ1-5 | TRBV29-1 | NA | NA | TGCAGCGTTGAAGGTGGTCCAGGTCAGCCCCAGCATTTT | CSVEGGPGQPQHF
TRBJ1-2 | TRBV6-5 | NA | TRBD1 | TGTGCCAGCAGCCGTTCGGACAGGGGTGACTATGGCTACACCTTC | CASSRSDRGDYGYTF
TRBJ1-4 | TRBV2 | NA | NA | TGTGCCAGCAGTGATTTGGGGGCCCGAGCTGAAAAACTGTTTTTT | CASSDLGARAEKLFF
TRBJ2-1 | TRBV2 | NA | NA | TGTGCCAGCAGGGGGGACTCACAATACAATGAGCAGTTCTTC | CASRGDSQYNEQFF
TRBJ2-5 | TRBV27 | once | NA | TGTGCCAGCATGCTTGCGGGTGGGGAGACCCAGTACTTC | CASMLAGGETQYF
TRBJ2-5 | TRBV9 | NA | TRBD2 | TGTGCCAGCAAACCGACTAGCGGGGGGGCAGAGACCCAGTACTTC | CASKPTSGGAETQYF
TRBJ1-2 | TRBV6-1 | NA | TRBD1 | TGTGCCAGCAGTGAATGGAGGGACAGGGGGCATGGCTACACCTTC | CASSEWRDRGHGYTF
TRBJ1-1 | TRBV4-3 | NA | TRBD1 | TGCGCCAGCAGATACGGACAGGGTGGAACTGAAGCTTTCTTT | CASRYGQGGTEAFF
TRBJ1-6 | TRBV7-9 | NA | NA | TGTGCCAGCAGCCCACGAGGCTCCTATAATTCACCCCTCCACTTT | CASSPRGSYNSPLHF
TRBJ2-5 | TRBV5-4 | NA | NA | TGTGCCAGCAGCCTGCTGGGGGGCCAAGAGACCCAGTACTTC | CASSLLGGQETQYF
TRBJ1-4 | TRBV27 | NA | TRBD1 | TGTGCCAGCAGTTCCCGGGACAGGAAAGGGGAAAAACTGTTTTTT | CASSSRDRKGEKLFF
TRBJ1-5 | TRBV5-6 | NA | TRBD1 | TGTGCCAGCAGCTTCGGGACAGGGTGGGAGCAGCCCCAGCATTTT | CASSFGTGWEQPQHF
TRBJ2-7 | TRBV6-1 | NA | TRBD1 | TGTGCCAGCAGTGAAGCGGGGACAGGGGGCAGGTACGAGCAGTACTTC | CASSEAGTGGRYEQYF
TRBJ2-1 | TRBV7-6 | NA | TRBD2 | TGTGCCAGCAGCTTAGTTGGTGGAGGAGGACTAGGCTACAATGAGCAGTTCTTC | CASSLVGGGGLGYNEQFF
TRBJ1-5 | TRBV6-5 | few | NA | TGTGCCAGCAGTTACTCCGGCCTAGGAGGAGATCAGCCCCAGCATTTT | CASSYSGLGGDQPQHF
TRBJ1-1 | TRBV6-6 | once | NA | TGTGCCAGCAGTTTGACAATGAAGAAGCTTGGAGCTTTCTTT | CASSLTMKKLGAFF
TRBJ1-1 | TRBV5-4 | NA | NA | TGTGCCAGCAGCTTGGGGGGGTTAACAGGGAAACCTGAAGCTTTCTTT | CASSLGGLTGKPEAFF
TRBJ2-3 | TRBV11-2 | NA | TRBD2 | TGTGCCAGCAGCCGCGGGGGGGCCACAGATACGCAGTATTTT | CASSRGGATDTQYF
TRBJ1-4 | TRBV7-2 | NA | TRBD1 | TGTGCCAGCAGCTTAAGAGAGACATTCAGGGGGCTGTTTTTT | CASSLRETFRGLFF
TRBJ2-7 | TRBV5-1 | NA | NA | TGCGCCAGCAGCTTGGGGACAACAGACCCCTACGAGCAGTACTTC | CASSLGTTDPYEQYF
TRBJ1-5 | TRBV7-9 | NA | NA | TGTGCCAGCAGCTTAGGAACCGCGAGGGATCAGCCCCAGCATTTT | CASSLGTARDQPQHF